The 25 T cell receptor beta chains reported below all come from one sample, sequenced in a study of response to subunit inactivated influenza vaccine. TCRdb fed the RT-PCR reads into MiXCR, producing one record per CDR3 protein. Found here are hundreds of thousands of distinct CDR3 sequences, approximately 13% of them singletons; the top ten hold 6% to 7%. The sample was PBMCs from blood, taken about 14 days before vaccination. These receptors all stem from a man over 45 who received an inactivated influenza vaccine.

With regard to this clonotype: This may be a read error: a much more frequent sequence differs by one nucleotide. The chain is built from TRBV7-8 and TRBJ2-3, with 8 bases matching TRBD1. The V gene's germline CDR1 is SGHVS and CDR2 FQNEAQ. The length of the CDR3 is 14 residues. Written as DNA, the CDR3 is TGTGCCGGCAGCTCAGGGGGCTGGATGGGTACGCAGTATTTT. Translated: CAGSSGGWMGTQYF.

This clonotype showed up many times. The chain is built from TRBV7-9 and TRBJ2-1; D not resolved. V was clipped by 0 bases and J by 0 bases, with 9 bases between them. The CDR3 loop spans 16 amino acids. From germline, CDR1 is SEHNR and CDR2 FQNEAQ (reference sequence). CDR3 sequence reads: CASSLAPASSYNEQFF. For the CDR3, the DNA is TGTGCCAGCAGCTTAGCCCCAGCCAGCTCCTACAATGAGCAGTTCTTC.

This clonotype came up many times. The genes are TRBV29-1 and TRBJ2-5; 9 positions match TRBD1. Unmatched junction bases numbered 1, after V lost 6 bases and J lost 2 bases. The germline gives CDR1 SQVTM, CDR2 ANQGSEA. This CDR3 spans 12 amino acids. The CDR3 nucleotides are TGCAGCGTGACAGGGGGACAAGAGACCCAGTACTTC. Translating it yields CSVTGGQETQYF.

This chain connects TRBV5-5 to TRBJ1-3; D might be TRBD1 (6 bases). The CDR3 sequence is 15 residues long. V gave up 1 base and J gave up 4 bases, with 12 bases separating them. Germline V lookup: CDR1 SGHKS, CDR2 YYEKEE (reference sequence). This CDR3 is CASSLRGASGNTIYF. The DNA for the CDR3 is TGTGCCAGCAGCTTGCGGGGGGCGTCGGGAAACACCATATATTTT.

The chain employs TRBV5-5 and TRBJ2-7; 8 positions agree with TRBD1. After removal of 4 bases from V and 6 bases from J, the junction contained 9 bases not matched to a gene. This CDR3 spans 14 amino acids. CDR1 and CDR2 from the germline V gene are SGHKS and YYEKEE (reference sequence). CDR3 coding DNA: TGTGCCAGCAGCCACGGCATTGGACAGGGCGAGCAGTACTTC. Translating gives CASSHGIGQGEQYF.

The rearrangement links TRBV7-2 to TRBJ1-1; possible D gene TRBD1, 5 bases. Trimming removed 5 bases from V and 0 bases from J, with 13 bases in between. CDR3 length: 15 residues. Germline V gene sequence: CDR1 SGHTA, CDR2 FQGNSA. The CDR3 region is CASSPRGTVNTEAFF. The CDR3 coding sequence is TGTGCCAGCAGCCCTCGGGGGACTGTGAACACTGAAGCTTTCTTT.

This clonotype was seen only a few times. In nucleotides, the CDR3 is TGCGCCACCCGGATCCCCCGTGAAGTAACCGGGGAGACCCAGTACTTC. Its protein is CATRIPREVTGETQYF. V and J are TRBV5-1 and TRBJ2-5; D ambiguous. The V end lost 9 bases, the J end lost 5 bases, and 26 bases lay between the germline ends. The CDR3 is 16 residues long. Germline V gene data show CDR1 as SGHRS and CDR2 as YFSETQ.

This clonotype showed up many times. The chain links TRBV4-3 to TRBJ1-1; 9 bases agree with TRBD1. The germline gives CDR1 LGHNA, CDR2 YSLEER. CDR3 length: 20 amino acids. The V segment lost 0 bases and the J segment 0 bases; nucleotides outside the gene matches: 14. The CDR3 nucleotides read TGCGCCAGCAGCCAAGATTTTGATCTGACAGGGGGTCCGATGAACACTGAAGCTTTCTTT. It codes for CASSQDFDLTGGPMNTEAFF.

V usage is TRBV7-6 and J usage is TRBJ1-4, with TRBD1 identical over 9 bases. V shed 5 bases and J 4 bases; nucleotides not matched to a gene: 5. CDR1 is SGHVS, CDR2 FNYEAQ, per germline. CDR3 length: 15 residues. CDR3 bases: TGTGCCAGCAGCCTCGGGACAGGGCATAATGAAAAACTGTTTTTT. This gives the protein CASSLGTGHNEKLFF.

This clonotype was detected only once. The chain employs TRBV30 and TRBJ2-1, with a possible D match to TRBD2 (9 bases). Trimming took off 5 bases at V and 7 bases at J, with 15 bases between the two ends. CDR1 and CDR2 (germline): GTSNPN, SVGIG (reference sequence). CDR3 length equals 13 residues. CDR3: CAWASGDRNEQFF. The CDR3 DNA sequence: TGTGCCTGGGCTAGCGGGGACAGGAATGAGCAGTTCTTC.

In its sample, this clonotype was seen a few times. CDR3 bases: TGTGCCAGCAGCTTTATTGGGACTAGCGGGAGCCTCGGGGTTGAGCAGTACTTC. It specifies CASSFIGTSGSLGVEQYF. The V call is TRBV11-1, the J call TRBJ2-7, with 14 nucleotides matching TRBD2. From germline, CDR1 is SGHAT and CDR2 FQDESV (reference sequence). The CDR3 length is 18 residues. The ends lost 3 bases at V and 7 bases at J; junction bases unmatched: 14.

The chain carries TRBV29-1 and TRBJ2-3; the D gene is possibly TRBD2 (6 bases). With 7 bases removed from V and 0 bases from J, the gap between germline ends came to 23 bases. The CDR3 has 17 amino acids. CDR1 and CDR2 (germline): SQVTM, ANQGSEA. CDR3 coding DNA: TGCAGCGCCCTGGGGACTCCCAAACACCATAGCACAGATACGCAGTATTTT. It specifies CSALGTPKHHSTDTQYF.

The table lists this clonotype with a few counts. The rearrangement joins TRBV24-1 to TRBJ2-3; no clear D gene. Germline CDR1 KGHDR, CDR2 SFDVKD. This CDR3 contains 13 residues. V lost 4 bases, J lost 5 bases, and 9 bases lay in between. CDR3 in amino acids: CATSDTRGDTQYF. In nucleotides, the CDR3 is TGTGCCACCAGTGACACAAGAGGAGATACGCAGTATTTT.

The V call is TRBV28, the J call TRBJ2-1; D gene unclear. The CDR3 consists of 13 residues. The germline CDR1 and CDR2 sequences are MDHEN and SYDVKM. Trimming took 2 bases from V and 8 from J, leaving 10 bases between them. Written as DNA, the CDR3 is TGTGCCAGCAGTTTAAGGCCTTCCGATGAGCAGTTCTTC. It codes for CASSLRPSDEQFF.

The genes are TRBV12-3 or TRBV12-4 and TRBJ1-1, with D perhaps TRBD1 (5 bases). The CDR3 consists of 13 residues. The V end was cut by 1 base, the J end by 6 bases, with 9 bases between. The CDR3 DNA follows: TGTGCCAGCAGTTTAGGGGGGGGGGCTGAAGCTTTCTTT. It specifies CASSLGGGAEAFF.

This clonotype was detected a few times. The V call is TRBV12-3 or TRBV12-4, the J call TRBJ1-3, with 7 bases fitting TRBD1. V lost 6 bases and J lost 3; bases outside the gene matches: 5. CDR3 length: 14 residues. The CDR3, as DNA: TGTGCCAGCAGCTATACAGGGGATGGAAACACCATATATTTT. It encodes CASSYTGDGNTIYF.

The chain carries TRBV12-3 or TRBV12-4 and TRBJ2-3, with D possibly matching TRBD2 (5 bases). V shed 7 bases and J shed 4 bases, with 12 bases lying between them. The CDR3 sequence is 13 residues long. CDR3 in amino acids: CASTTLGADTQYF. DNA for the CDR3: TGTGCCAGCACCACGCTCGGGGCAGATACGCAGTATTTT.

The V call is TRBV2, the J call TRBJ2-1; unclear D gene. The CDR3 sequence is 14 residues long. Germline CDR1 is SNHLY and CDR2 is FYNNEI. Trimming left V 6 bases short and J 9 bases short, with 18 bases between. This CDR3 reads CASSRPGFNTEQFF. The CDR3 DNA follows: TGTGCCAGCAGCCGACCCGGGTTTAATACTGAGCAGTTCTTC.

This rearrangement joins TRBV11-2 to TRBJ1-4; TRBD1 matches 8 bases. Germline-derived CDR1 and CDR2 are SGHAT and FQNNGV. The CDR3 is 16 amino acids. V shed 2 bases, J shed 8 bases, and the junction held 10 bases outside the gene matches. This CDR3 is CASSLQGTGLGEKLFF. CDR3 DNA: TGTGCCAGCAGCTTACAAGGGACAGGTCTGGGAGAAAAACTGTTTTTT.

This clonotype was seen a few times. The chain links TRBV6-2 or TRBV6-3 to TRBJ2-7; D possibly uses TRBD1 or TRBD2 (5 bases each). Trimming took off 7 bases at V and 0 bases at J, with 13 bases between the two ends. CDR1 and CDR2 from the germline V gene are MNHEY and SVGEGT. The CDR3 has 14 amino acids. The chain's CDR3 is CASNPGPHSYEQYF. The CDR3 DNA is TGTGCCAGCAACCCGGGACCACACTCCTACGAGCAGTACTTC.

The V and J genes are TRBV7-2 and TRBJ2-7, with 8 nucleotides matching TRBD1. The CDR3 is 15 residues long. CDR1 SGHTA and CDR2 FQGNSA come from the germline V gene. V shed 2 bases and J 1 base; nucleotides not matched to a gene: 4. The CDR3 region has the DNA TGTGCCAGCAGCTTACGCCGGGACAGGTCCTACGAGCAGTACTTC. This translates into CASSLRRDRSYEQYF.

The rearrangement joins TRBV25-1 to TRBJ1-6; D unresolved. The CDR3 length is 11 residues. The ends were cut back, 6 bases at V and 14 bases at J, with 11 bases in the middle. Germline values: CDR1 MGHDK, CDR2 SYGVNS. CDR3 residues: CASRYGSTLHF. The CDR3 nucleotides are TGTGCCAGCAGATATGGGTCGACCCTCCACTTT.

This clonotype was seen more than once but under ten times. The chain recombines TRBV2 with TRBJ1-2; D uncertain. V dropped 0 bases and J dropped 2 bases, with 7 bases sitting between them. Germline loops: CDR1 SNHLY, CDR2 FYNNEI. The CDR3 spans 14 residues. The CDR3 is CASSEANWNYGYTF. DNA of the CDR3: TGTGCCAGCAGTGAAGCGAACTGGAACTATGGCTACACCTTC.

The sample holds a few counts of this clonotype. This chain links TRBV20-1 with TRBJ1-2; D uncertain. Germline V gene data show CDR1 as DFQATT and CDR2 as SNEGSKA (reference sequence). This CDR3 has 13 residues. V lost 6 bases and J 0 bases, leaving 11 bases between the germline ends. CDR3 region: CSAGGRANYGYTF. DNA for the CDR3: TGCAGTGCAGGAGGAAGGGCTAACTATGGCTACACCTTC.

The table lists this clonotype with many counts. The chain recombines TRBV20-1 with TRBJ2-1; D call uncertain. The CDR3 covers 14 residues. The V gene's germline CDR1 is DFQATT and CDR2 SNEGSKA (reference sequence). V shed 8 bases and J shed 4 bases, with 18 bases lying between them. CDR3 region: CSSSMGSRYNEQFF. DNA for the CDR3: TGCAGTTCATCTATGGGATCTAGATACAATGAGCAGTTCTTC.